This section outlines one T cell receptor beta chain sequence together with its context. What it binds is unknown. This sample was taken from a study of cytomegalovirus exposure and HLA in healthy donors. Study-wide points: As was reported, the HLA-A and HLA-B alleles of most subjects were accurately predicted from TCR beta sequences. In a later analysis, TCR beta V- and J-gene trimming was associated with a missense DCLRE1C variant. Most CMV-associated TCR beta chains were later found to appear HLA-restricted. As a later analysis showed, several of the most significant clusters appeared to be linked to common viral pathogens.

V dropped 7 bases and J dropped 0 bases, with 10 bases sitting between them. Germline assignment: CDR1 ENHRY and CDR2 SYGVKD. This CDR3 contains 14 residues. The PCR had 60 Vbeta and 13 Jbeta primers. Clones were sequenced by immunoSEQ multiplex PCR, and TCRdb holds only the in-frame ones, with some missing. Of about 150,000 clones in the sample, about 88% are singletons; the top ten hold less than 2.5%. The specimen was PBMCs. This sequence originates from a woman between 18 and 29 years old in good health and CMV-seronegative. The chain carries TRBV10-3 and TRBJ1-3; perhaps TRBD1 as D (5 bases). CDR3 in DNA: TGTGCCATCAACCCGACAGACTCTGGAAACACCATATATTTT. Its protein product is CAINPTDSGNTIYF.